This T cell receptor (beta chain) was sequenced in a study of T cells after yellow fever vaccination. The study, taken as a whole, reports: Only a small proportion of the clonotypes turned up in both the CD4 and the CD8 compartments, likely arising from convergent recombination. After the booster, over 95% of CD4 and about nine tenths of CD8 primary-response clones were re-detected. Bulk-population clonotypes that are abundant could appear as contaminants in FACS-sorted repertoires.

TCRdb redid the calling of the 5' RACE reads with MiXCR, one entry per CDR3 protein. The table lists a few hundred thousand distinct CDR3 sequences, roughly a sixth of them singletons, with roughly a sixth in the top ten. Germline lookup yields CDR1 MNHEY and CDR2 SVGEGT. Deletions cut 6 bases from V and 9 bases from J, with 15 bases between. The CDR3 consists of 13 residues. With regard to this clonotype: Its cognate antigen is unknown.

This specimen consisted of PBMCs, obtained before the yellow fever booster vaccination. The TCR comes from a young man who received the YFV17D yellow fever vaccine. The chain uses TRBV6-2 or TRBV6-3 and TRBJ2-1; D unresolved. CDR3 nucleotide sequence: TGTGCCAGCAGAGGTGCTAGTCGTGGTGAGCAGTTCTTC. This encodes CASRGASRGEQFF.